Listed below are T cell receptor beta chains from one sample, sequenced in a study of cytomegalovirus exposure and HLA in healthy donors. Some clones are missing from TCRdb's copy, which holds only in-frame ones; the method was immunoSEQ multiplex PCR. The table includes under 100,000 clones, roughly 84% detected once. Sequenced: PBMCs. The receptors were gathered from a woman between 18 and 30 years old in good health and CMV-seropositive. CDR3s include the opening cysteine and the closing phenylalanine or tryptophan. The D gene is left open where the match is weak.

j_gene | d_gene | v_gene | CDR3aa
TRBJ2-5 | - | TRBV7-2 | CASSPTWGRTSQETQYF
TRBJ2-7 | TRBD1 | TRBV18 | CASSPTGTGTYEQYF
TRBJ1-1 | TRBD1 | TRBV5-1 | CASSLGQGVGYTEAFF
TRBJ1-1 | - | TRBV7-2 | CASSLSGRHEAFF
TRBJ2-3 | - | TRBV7-2 | CASSRSLIGDTQYF
TRBJ1-4 | - | TRBV5-1 | CASSLGGGNEKLFF
TRBJ2-1 | - | TRBV18 | CASSPRRGEQFF
TRBJ1-6 | TRBD1 | TRBV14 | CASTGQGDSPLHF
TRBJ2-7 | TRBD2 | TRBV18 | CASSPGLAGRQEQYF
TRBJ1-5 | - | TRBV11-2 | CASSPVGHSNQPQHF
TRBJ2-5 | - | TRBV5-3 | CARSLAGRGLETQYF
TRBJ1-2 | TRBD1 | TRBV7-2 | CASSFTGDRISTF
TRBJ1-2 | - | TRBV7-2 | CASSPQEGDYGYTF
TRBJ2-7 | - | TRBV5-1 | CASSRGTDFYEQYF
TRBJ2-7 | TRBD1 | TRBV28 | CASSPREQGGTGEQYF
TRBJ1-3 | TRBD1 | TRBV4-3 | CASSQGRTGDSGNTIYF
TRBJ1-4 | - | TRBV9 | CASSVSGTAIALFF
TRBJ2-7 | TRBD1 | TRBV19 | CASKGQGAYEQYF
TRBJ2-5 | - | TRBV5-1 | CASHYGDIVGETQYF
TRBJ1-3 | - | TRBV6-1 | CASSERYSGNTIYF
TRBJ1-5 | TRBD1 | TRBV28 | CASSLWRQGGQGRPQHF
TRBJ1-2 | - | TRBV19 | CASSIPAGRYGYTF
TRBJ1-2 | - | TRBV2 | CASGTGGSGGYTF
TRBJ1-5 | - | TRBV11-2 | CASSFKGDQPQHF
TRBJ2-3 | TRBD2 | TRBV15 | CATSRVGGGFTDTQYF
TRBJ1-6 | TRBD1 | TRBV25-1 | CASSGQVTSPLHF
TRBJ2-2 | TRBD2 | TRBV4-1 | CASSQELAGGTGELFF
TRBJ2-1 | - | TRBV14 | CASSQAPRAQRAIYNEQFF
TRBJ2-2 | - | TRBV19 | CASSIAALAGTGELFF
TRBJ2-1 | TRBD2 | TRBV5-1 | CASSLELAAIYYNEQFF
TRBJ1-4 | TRBD1 | TRBV28 | CASSLGGQGRKLFF
TRBJ1-6 | - | TRBV18 | CASSPSTVSPLHF
TRBJ2-7 | TRBD1 | TRBV9 | CASSAGTATAYEQYF